This TCR beta chain was sequenced during a study of CD8+ T cells in alopecia areata. This clone was observed once. Extraction and reverse transcription of RNA yielded cDNA as the sequencing template. TCRdb's table, derived via immunoSEQ multiplex PCR, lists solely in-frame clones and lacks some. The data contain about 34,000 clones, around three fifths of them singletons. The material sequenced was NKG2D-high CD8+ T cells sorted from blood. The clonotype originates from a human donor with alopecia areata.

The CDR3 DNA reads as TGTGCCAGCAGTGAAGAGCCCCTCGACGAGCAGTACTTC. Protein: CASSEEPLDEQYF. The rearrangement uses TRBV2 and TRBJ2-7; D is unresolved. Between the trimmed V and J ends, which lost 1 base and 5 bases, there was a span of 9 bases. CDR1 and CDR2 from the germline V gene are SNHLY and FYNNEI. The CDR3 totals 13 residues.